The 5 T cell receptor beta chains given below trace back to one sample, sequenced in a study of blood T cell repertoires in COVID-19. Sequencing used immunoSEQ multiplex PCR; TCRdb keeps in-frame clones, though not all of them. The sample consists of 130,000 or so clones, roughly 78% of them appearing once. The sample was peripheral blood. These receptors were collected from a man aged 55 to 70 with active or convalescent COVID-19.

The CDR3 here is CATSDRHSPGTDTQYF. The CDR3 bases are TGTGCCACCAGTGATCGACACTCACCAGGCACAGATACGCAGTATTTT. J is TRBJ2-3 and V is TRBV24-1; D not certain. The V end was cut by 3 bases, the J end by 1 base, with 13 bases between. The CDR3 totals 16 residues. Germline V CDR1 and CDR2: KGHDR, SFDVKD.

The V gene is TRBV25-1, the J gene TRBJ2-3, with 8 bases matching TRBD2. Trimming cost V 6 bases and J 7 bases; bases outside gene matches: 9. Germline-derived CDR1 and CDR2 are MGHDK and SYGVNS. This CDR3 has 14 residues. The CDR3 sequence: CASRQAGVGNTQYF. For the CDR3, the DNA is TGTGCCAGCAGACAAGCGGGAGTGGGAAATACGCAGTATTTT.

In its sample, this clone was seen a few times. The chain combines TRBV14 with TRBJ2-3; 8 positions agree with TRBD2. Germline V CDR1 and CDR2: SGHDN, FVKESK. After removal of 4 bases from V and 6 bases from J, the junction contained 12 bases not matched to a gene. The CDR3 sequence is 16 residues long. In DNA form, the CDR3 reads TGTGCCAGCAGCCCTGTGGCGGGAGGTCGTGGCGATACGCAGTATTTT. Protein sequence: CASSPVAGGRGDTQYF.

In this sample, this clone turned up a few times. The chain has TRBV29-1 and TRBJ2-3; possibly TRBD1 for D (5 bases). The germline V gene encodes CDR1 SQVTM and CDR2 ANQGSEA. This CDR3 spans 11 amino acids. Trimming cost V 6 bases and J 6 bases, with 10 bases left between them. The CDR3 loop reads CSVVKGDTQYF. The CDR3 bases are TGCAGCGTCGTTAAGGGGGATACGCAGTATTTT.

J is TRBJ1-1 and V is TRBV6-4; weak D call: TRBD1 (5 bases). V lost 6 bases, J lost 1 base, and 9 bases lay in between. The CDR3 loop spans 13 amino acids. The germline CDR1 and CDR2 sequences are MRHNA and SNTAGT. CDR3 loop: CASSTQGNTEAFF. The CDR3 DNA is TGTGCCAGCAGCACGCAGGGGAACACTGAAGCTTTCTTT.